The clone carrying this T cell receptor (beta chain) was observed a few times. The germline and genes are mouse ones. Sequencing ends 4 residues short of the CDR3 end; the germline J gene provides the rest. After isolation, RNA underwent reverse transcription to generate cDNA as the sequencing template. The data were produced by immunoSEQ multiplex PCR, yet TCRdb's version contains in-frame clones alone and is incomplete. The sample contains about 9,000 clones, none of them singletons. Cutaneous lymph nodes were pooled and cells sorted by CD4, CD8alpha, NKG2D, NKG2ACE and more. This sample was taken from a study of CD8+ T cells in alopecia areata. The V and J ends lost 6 bases and 0 bases, in that order; junction bases with no gene match: 5. CDR3 length: 15 amino acids. Looked up from germline, CDR1 is FNHDT and CDR2 is SITEND (reference sequence).

This sequence joins TRBV19 and TRBJ2-4; TRBD2 matches at 9 bases. This receptor was obtained from a C3H/HeJ mouse with alopecia areata. As its MHC haplotype, the strain has H2-k. The sample was CD8+ T cells sorted from a lymph node. CDR3 region: CASTGLGVSQNTLYF. The CDR3 bases that were read are TGTGCCAGCACGGGACTGGGAGTTAGTCAAAAC.